This T cell receptor beta chain was identified in a study of T cells in Graves' hyperthyroidism and ophthalmopathy. The CDR3 is 14 residues long. Germline loops: CDR1 SGHKS, CDR2 YYEKEE (reference sequence). Trimming removed 5 bases at V and 8 bases at J, with 17 bases between. The TCR beta CDR3 regions underwent amplification using RNA transcripts as the source. When the TCR CDR3 underwent first-round RT-PCR, the HTBI primer set was used. TCRdb redid the calling of the multiplex PCR reads with MiXCR, one entry per CDR3 protein. This sample has about 530,000 distinct CDR3 sequences, with 15% to 20% found just once.

This receptor was taken from a woman aged 18-29 years with Graves' ophthalmopathy. The sequenced material came from blood. This chain connects TRBV5-5 to TRBJ2-4, with D perhaps being TRBD1 or TRBD2 (5 bases each). CDR3 amino acids: CASSTGTGRDIQYF. The CDR3 DNA sequence: TGTGCCAGCAGTACGGGGACCGGCAGGGACATTCAGTACTTC.